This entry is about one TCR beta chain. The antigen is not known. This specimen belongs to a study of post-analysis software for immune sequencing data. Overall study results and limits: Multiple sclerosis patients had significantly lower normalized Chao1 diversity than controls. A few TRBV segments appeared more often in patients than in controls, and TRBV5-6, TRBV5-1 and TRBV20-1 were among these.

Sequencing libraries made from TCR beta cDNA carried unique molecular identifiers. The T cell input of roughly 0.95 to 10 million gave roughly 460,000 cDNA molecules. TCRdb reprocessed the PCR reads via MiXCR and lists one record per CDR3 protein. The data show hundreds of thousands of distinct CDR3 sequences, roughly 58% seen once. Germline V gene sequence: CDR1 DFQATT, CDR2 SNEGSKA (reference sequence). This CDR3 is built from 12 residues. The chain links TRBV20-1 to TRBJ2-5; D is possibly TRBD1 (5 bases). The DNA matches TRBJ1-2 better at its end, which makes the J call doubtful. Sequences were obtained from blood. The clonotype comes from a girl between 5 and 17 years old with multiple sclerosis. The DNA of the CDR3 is TGCAGTGCTAGAGCGGGGGGATCCGGCTACACCTTC. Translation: CSARAGGSGYTF.